Each of the 3 T cell receptor beta chains below was sequenced from the same sample in a study of monozygotic twins with inflammatory bowel disease. TCRdb re-called the 5' RACE reads and shows each CDR3 protein once, DNA omitted. The sample has about 160,000 distinct CDR3 sequences; the top ten hold around 2.8%. Sample: blood. These receptors originate from a human donor with ulcerative colitis or Crohn's disease, or a healthy co-twin of an affected twin (not recorded which).

The CDR3 here is CASRPGQGADDTEAFF. The chain joins TRBV6-2 or TRBV6-3 to TRBJ1-1; TCRdb's D call, TRBD1, is unchecked because there is no DNA. The CDR3 is 16 amino acids. Per the germline V gene, CDR1 is MNHEY and CDR2 is SVGEGT.

V is TRBV7-3 and J is TRBJ2-1; with no DNA, the TCRdb D assignment of TRBD2 cannot be verified. Germline loops: CDR1 SGHTA, CDR2 FQGTGA. The CDR3 loop spans 13 amino acids. The CDR3 sequence is CACSLEASGEQFF.

The CDR3 reads CASSFGTTDTQYF. The chain uses TRBV7-9 and TRBJ2-3; TCRdb's D call of TRBD1 is untestable without DNA. This CDR3 spans 13 amino acids. Looked up from germline, CDR1 is SEHNR and CDR2 is FQNEAQ (reference sequence).